The 20 T cell receptor beta chains below all came from one sample that was sequenced in a study of cytomegalovirus exposure and HLA in healthy donors. Primers: 60 Vbeta forward and 13 Jbeta reverse. TCRdb's table, derived via immunoSEQ multiplex PCR, lists solely in-frame clones and lacks some. The table shows approximately 170,000 clones, with 60% to 80% occurring only once. Input material: PBMCs. These receptors originate from a man aged 35 to 55 in good health and CMV-seronegative.

V and J are TRBV5-8 and TRBJ2-2; 8 bases are shared with TRBD1. J was trimmed by 4 bases and V by 3 bases; bases with no gene match: 5. The CDR3 has 15 residues. From germline, CDR1 is SGHTS and CDR2 YDEGEE. CDR3 sequence: CASSSTGGGTGELFF. As DNA, the CDR3 is TGTGCCAGCAGCTCAACAGGGGGTGGCACCGGGGAGCTGTTTTTT. Looking up the rest from reference TRBV5-8 and TRBJ2-2 gives the full variable domain: EAGVTQSPTHLIKTRGQQATLRCSPISGHTSVYWYQQALGLGLQFLLWYDEGEERNRGNFPPRFSGRQFPNYSSELNVNALELEDSALYLCASSSTGGGTGELFFGEGSRLTVL.

V usage is TRBV18 and J usage is TRBJ1-1, with 8 bases aligning to TRBD1. This CDR3 region has 15 residues. The J segment lost 0 bases and the V segment lost 5 bases, leaving 5 bases of the junction unmatched. Germline CDR1 reads KGHSH; CDR2 reads LQKENI. CDR3: CASSSTGDLNTEAFF. CDR3 coding DNA: TGTGCCAGCTCATCGACAGGGGATTTGAACACTGAAGCTTTCTTT.

V is TRBV27 and J is TRBJ2-1; the D gene is possibly TRBD2 (6 bases). V lost 8 bases, J lost 10 bases, and 21 bases lay in between. In germline, CDR1 is MNHEY, CDR2 SMNVEV (reference sequence). This CDR3 is 14 amino acids long. CDR3 protein: CASCNRDSAVEQFF. DNA for the CDR3: TGTGCCAGCTGCAACCGGGACTCTGCAGTCGAGCAGTTCTTC.

This sequence joins TRBV5-1 and TRBJ2-5; 11 bases are shared with TRBD2. With V trimmed by 4 bases and J by 5 bases, 7 bases remained unmatched. CDR1 and CDR2 from the germline V gene are SGHRS and YFSETQ. The CDR3 is 15 residues long. The CDR3 nucleotides are TGCGCCAGCAGCAATAGCGGGGGGGCCGGGGAGACCCAGTACTTC. Its translation: CASSNSGGAGETQYF.

This clone was observed a few times. Relative to the germline gene, one junction end is altered; a read error may explain this. CDR3 in DNA: TGTTCCAGCAGCAGTAACAGGGATCAGAGCACAGATACGCAGTATTTT. Amino acid sequence: CSSSSNRDQSTDTQYF. The chain employs TRBV7-9 and TRBJ2-3, with D possibly TRBD1 on 6 matching bases. The CDR3 spans 16 residues. Germline-derived CDR1 and CDR2 are SEHNR and FQNEAQ (reference sequence).

The chain uses TRBV4-3 and TRBJ2-7; 10 bases are a match to TRBD1. Germline CDR1 is LGHNA and CDR2 is YSLEER. J lost 6 bases, V lost 4 bases, and 6 bases had no gene match. CDR3 length: 14 residues. The CDR3 protein is CASSRQGAGAEQYF. Here the CDR3 DNA reads TGCGCCAGCAGCCGACAGGGGGCTGGGGCCGAGCAGTACTTC.

This sequence joins TRBV19 and TRBJ2-1, with 9 bases fitting TRBD2. This CDR3 is 15 amino acids long. The V segment lost 2 bases and the J segment 7 bases; nucleotides outside the gene matches: 6. In germline, CDR1 is LNHDA, CDR2 SQIVND (reference sequence). The CDR3 DNA reads as TGTGCCAGTAGTATACTCGCGGGGGGGCCGAATGAGCAGTTCTTC. Residues: CASSILAGGPNEQFF. The whole variable domain, remainder taken from reference TRBV19 and TRBJ2-1, is DGGITQSPKYLFRKEGQNVTLSCEQNLNHDAMYWYRQDPGQGLRLIYYSQIVNDFQKGDIAEGYSVSREKKESFPLTVTSAQKNPTAFYLCASSILAGGPNEQFFGPGTRLTVL.

The chain is built from TRBV19 and TRBJ2-7; 10 positions match TRBD1. This CDR3 has 16 amino acids. Germline values: CDR1 LNHDA, CDR2 SQIVND (reference sequence). The V segment lost 5 bases and the J segment 0 bases; nucleotides outside the gene matches: 7. CDR3 residues: CASSSAGTGDSYEQYF. CDR3 nucleotides: TGTGCCAGTAGTTCCGCCGGGACAGGGGACTCCTACGAGCAGTACTTC.

This CDR3 is CASSSTGFENTEAFF. Here the CDR3 DNA reads TGTGCCAGCTCATCGACAGGGTTTGAGAACACTGAAGCTTTCTTT. V gene TRBV18 combines with J gene TRBJ1-1; 7 bases align to TRBD1. Looked up from germline, CDR1 is KGHSH and CDR2 is LQKENI. This CDR3 has 15 amino acids. With 5 bases clipped from V and 1 base from J, the junction kept 7 bases outside the gene matches.

CDR3 loop: CASSFPRGVPTPTGELFF. DNA for the CDR3: TGTGCCAGCAGCTTCCCGCGGGGGGTACCTACTCCGACCGGGGAGCTGTTTTTT. V and J are TRBV11-2 and TRBJ2-2; 8 bases match TRBD2. The CDR3 consists of 18 residues. V was pared by 3 bases and J by 5 bases, with 14 bases of the junction left unmatched. Looked up from germline, CDR1 is SGHAT and CDR2 is FQNNGV. Filled out from reference TRBV11-2 and TRBJ2-2, the complete variable domain reads EAGVAQSPRYKIIEKRQSVAFWCNPISGHATLYWYQQILGQGPKLLIQFQNNGVVDDSQLPKDRFSAERLKGVDSTLKIQPAKLEDSAVYLCASSFPRGVPTPTGELFFGEGSRLTVL.

This clone was observed a few times. V usage is TRBV19 and J usage is TRBJ2-6; 7 positions agree with TRBD1. Germline CDR1 reads LNHDA; CDR2 reads SQIVND (reference sequence). CDR3 size: 15 residues. The junction had 12 bases not matched to a gene; V was cut back by 5 bases and J by 11 bases. The CDR3 spells CASSARTGRADVLTF. In DNA, the CDR3 is TGTGCCAGTAGTGCTCGGACAGGTCGTGCGGACGTCCTGACTTTC.

The chain recombines TRBV5-1 with TRBJ2-7; 7 nucleotides match TRBD2. V shed 3 bases, J shed 6 bases, and the junction held 6 bases outside the gene matches. This CDR3 is built from 13 residues. The germline V gene encodes CDR1 SGHRS and CDR2 YFSETQ. The CDR3 DNA reads as TGCGCCAGCAGCTCGTCGGGGGAGGGCGAGCAGTACTTC. It yields the protein CASSSSGEGEQYF.

The chain links TRBV5-4 to TRBJ2-7, with TRBD1 matching 8 bases. V lost 0 bases, J lost 6 bases, and 8 bases stayed unmatched. The CDR3 spans 15 residues. Germline-derived CDR1 and CDR2 are SGHNT and YYREEE (reference sequence). CDR3: CASSLGRQGLGEQYF. The CDR3 region has the DNA TGTGCCAGCAGCTTGGGCCGACAGGGGTTAGGCGAGCAGTACTTC.

The chain couples TRBV5-5 to TRBJ2-7; the D gene is possibly TRBD1 (6 bases). CDR1 SGHKS and CDR2 YYEKEE come from the germline V gene (reference sequence). The CDR3 is 14 amino acids. V was cut by 7 bases and J by 3 bases, with 17 bases left in between. Here the CDR3 reads CASRPPGAIYEQYF. CDR3 DNA sequence: TGTGCCAGCCGACCTCCAGGGGCAATCTACGAGCAGTACTTC.

V usage is TRBV30 and J usage is TRBJ2-5, with TRBD1 matching 9 bases. Germline loops: CDR1 GTSNPN, CDR2 SVGIG (reference sequence). V lost 2 bases and J lost 5; bases outside the gene matches: 6. The CDR3 is 14 amino acids. CDR3 DNA sequence: TGTGCCTGGAGTCGACAGGGGGTCGGGGAGACCCAGTACTTC. This encodes CAWSRQGVGETQYF.

This clone was found a few times. The genes are TRBV6-5 and TRBJ2-5; D may be TRBD1 (6 bases). CDR1 and CDR2 (germline): MNHEY, SVGAGI. Trimming pared 2 bases from V and 9 bases from J, leaving 13 bases between. This CDR3 is built from 13 residues. CDR3 loop: CASSYASTGSQYF. The CDR3 bases are TGTGCCAGCAGTTACGCCTCAACAGGGTCCCAGTACTTC.

This clone has just a few counts. The chain couples TRBV18 to TRBJ2-7, with 14 bases identical to TRBD2. Trimming removed 4 bases from V and 3 bases from J; junction bases left unmatched: 2. The CDR3 consists of 15 residues. Germline assignment: CDR1 KGHSH and CDR2 LQKENI. The CDR3 DNA follows: TGTGCCAGCTCACACGGGACTAGCGGGAGCTACGAGCAGTACTTC. It translates to CASSHGTSGSYEQYF.

The rearrangement uses TRBV7-8 and TRBJ1-1, with D maybe TRBD1 (5 bases). Germline lookup yields CDR1 SGHVS and CDR2 FQNEAQ. V lost 8 bases and J lost 2, with 15 bases in between. The CDR3 consists of 14 residues. Here the CDR3 reads CASAVGGFNTEAFF. The CDR3 DNA reads TGTGCCAGCGCCGTGGGGGGATTCAACACTGAAGCTTTCTTT.

The genes are TRBV6-5 and TRBJ1-5; D not resolved. This CDR3 region has 11 residues. The germline CDR1 and CDR2 sequences are MNHEY and SVGAGI. V was pared by 8 bases and J by 9 bases, with 11 bases between. The CDR3 region has the DNA TGTGCCAGCGGCTGGGCCGCGCCCCAGCATTTT. Translating gives CASGWAAPQHF.

The chain is built from TRBV6-1 and TRBJ2-7; the match to TRBD2 covers 9 bases. Germline trimming cut 4 bases from V and 2 bases from J; bases unmatched to any gene: 12. CDR1 and CDR2 (germline): MNHNS, SASEGT. This CDR3 contains 17 residues. The DNA of the CDR3 is TGTGCCAGCAGTGCACTCATACTAGCGGGTATTCCCTACGAGCAGTACTTC. Translation gives CASSALILAGIPYEQYF.